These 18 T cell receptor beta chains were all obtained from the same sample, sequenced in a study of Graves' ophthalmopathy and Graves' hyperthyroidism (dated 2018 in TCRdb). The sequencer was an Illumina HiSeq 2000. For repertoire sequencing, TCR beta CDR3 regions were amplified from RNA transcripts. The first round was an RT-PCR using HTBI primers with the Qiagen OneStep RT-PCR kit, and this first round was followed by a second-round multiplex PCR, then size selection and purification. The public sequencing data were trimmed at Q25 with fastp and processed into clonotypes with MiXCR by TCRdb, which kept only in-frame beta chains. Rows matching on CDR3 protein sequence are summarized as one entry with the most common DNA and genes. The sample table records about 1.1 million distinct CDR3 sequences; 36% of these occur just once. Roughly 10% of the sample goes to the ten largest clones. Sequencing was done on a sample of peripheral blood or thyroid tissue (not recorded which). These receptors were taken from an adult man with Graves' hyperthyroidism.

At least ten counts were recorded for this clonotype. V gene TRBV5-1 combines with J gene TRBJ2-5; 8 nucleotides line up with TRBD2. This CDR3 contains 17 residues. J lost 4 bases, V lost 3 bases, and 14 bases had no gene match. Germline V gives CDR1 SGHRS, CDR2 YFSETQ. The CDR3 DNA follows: TGCGCCAGCAGCTGGGCGGTTAGCGGGGCGTCGGGAGAGACCCAGTACTTC. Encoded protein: CASSWAVSGASGETQYF.

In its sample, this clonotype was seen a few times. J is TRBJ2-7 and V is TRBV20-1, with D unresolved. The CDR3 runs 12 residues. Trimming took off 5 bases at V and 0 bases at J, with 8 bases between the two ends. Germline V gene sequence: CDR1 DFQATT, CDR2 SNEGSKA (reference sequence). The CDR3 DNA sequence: TGCAGTGCTCCGGACCACTCCTACGAGCAGTACTTC. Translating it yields CSAPDHSYEQYF.

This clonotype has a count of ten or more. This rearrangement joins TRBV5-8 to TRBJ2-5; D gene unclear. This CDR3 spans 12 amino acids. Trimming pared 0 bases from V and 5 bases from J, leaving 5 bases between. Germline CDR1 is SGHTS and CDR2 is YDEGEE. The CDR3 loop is CASSLETETQYF. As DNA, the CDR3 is TGTGCCAGCAGCTTGGAGACGGAGACCCAGTACTTC.

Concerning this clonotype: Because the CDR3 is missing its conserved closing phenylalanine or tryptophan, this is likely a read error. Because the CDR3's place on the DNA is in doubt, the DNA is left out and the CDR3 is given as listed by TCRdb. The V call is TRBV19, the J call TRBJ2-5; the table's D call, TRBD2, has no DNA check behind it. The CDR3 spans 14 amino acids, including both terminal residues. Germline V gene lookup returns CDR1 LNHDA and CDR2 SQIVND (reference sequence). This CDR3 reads CASSLARRGYTFGS.

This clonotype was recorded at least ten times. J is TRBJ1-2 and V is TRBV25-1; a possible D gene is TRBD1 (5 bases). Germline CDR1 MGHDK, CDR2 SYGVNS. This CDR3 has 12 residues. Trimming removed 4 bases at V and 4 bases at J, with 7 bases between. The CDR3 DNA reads TGTGCCAGCAGTGGACAGTTCTATGGCTACACCTTC. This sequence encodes CASSGQFYGYTF.

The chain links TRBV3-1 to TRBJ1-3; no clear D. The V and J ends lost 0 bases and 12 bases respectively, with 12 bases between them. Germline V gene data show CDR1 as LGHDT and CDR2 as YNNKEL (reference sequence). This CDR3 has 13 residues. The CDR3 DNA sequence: TGTGCCAGCAGCCAAGATACCGGGAGCATCATATATTTT. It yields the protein CASSQDTGSIIYF.

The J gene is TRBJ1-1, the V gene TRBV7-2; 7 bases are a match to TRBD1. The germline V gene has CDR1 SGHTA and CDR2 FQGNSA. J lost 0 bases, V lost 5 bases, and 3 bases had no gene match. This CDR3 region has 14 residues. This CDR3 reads CASSGQVLNTEAFF. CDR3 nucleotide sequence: TGTGCCAGCAGCGGACAGGTACTGAACACTGAAGCTTTCTTT. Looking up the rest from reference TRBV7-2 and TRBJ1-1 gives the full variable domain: GAGVSQSPSNKVTEKGKDVELRCDPISGHTALYWYRQSLGQGLEFLIYFQGNSAPDKSGLPSDRFSAERTGGSVSTLTIQRTQQEDSAVYLCASSGQVLNTEAFFGQGTRLTVV.

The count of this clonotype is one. The CDR3 region has the DNA TGCGCCAGCAGCTTGGAGGCGATTTCAGATACGCAGTATTTT. The encoded protein is CASSLEAISDTQYF. The chain carries TRBV5-1 and TRBJ2-3, with D uncertain. The CDR3 has 14 residues. Trimming cost V 0 bases and J 4 bases, with 9 bases left between them. Germline-derived CDR1 and CDR2 are SGHRS and YFSETQ.

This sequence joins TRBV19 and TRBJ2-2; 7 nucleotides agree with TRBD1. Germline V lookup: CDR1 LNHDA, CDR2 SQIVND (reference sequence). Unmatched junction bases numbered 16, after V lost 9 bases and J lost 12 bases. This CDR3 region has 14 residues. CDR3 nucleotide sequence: TGTGCCAGCAGGGGGACGTTCACAGGCACCCAGCTGTTTTTT. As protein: CASRGTFTGTQLFF. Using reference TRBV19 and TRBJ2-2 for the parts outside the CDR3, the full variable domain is DGGITQSPKYLFRKEGQNVTLSCEQNLNHDAMYWYRQDPGQGLRLIYYSQIVNDFQKGDIAEGYSVSREKKESFPLTVTSAQKNPTAFYLCASRGTFTGTQLFFGEGSRLTVL.

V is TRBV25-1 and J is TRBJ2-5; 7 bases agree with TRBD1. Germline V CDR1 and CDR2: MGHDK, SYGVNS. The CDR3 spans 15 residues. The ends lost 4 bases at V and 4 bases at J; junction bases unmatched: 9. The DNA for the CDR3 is TGTGCCAGCAGTGGTCACAGGGGTACACCAGAGACCCAGTACTTC. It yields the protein CASSGHRGTPETQYF.

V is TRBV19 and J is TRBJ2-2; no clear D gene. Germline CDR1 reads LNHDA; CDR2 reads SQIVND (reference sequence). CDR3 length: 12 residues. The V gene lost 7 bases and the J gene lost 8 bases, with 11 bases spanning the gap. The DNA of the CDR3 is TGTGCCAGTAACCTACAAGATGGGGAGCTGTTTTTT. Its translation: CASNLQDGELFF.

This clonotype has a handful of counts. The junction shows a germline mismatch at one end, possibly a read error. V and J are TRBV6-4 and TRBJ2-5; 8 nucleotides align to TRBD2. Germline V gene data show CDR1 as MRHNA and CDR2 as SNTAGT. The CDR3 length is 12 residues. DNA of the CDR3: TGTGCCAGCACACCCGGGACTAGTATCCCGAACTTC. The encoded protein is CASTPGTSIPNF.

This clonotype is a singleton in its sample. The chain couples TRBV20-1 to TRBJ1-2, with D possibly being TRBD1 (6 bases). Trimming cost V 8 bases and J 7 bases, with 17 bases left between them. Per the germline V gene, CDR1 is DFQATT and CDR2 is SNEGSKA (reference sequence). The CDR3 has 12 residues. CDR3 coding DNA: TGCAGTCCCGGCAGGGGATCGGCTGGCTACACCTTC. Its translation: CSPGRGSAGYTF.

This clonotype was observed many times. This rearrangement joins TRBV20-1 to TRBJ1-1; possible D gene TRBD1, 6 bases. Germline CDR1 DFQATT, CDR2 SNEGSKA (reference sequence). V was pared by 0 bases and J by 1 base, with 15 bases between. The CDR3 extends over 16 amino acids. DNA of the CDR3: TGCAGTGCTAGAGATCATGGCAGGGGCAAGAACACTGAAGCTTTCTTT. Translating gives CSARDHGRGKNTEAFF.

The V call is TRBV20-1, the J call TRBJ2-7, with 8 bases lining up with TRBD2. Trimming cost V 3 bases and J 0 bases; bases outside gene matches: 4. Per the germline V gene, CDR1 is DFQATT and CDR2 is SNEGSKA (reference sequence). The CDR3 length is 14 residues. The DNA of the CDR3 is TGCAGTGCTAGGCTAGCGGGTACCTCCTACGAGCAGTACTTC. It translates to CSARLAGTSYEQYF.

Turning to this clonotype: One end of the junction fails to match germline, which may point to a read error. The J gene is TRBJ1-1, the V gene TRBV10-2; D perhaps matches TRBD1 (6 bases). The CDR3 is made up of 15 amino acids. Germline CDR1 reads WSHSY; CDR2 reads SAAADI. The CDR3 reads CASSHRTGPNTEAFF. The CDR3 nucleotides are TGTGCCAGCAGCCACCGCACAGGGCCTAACACTGAAGCTTTCTTT.

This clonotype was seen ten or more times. CDR3 sequence (DNA): TGCAGTGCATCACGGACTACACTCTACGAGCAGTACTTC. Protein sequence: CSASRTTLYEQYF. The genes are TRBV20-1 and TRBJ2-7; D is perhaps TRBD2 (6 bases). V shed 6 bases and J shed 3 bases, with 15 bases lying between them. The germline V gene has CDR1 DFQATT and CDR2 SNEGSKA (reference sequence). The CDR3 runs 13 residues.

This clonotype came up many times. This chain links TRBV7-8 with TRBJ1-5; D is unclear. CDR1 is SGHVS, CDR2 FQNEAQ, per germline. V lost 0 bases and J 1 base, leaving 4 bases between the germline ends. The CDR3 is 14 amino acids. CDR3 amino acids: CASSLAESNQPQHF. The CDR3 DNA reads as TGTGCCAGCAGCTTAGCTGAGAGCAATCAGCCCCAGCATTTT.